This record looks at one T cell receptor (beta chain) sequence and its context. This record belongs to a study of blood T cell repertoires in COVID-19. Overall study: Samples came from the United States, Italy and Spain, spanning acute and convalescent COVID-19. PBMCs, B-cell-depleted T cells, or T cells provided the cDNA or gDNA that made up the material.

The CDR3 runs 16 residues. Trimming at V came to 10 bases and at J to 4 bases, leaving 15 bases not matched to a gene. Germline values: CDR1 SGHAT, CDR2 FQDESV (reference sequence). In the original workflow: Reference gene primer amplification gave estimated nucleated cell counts. Assay used: immunoSEQ multiplex PCR; TCRdb lists only in-frame clones, some missing. The DNA gave D and trimming, while V, J and clone size come from that table. The table includes tens of thousands of clones, 65% to 85% detected once. The origin of this receptor is an older woman with acute or convalescent COVID-19. The chain has TRBV11-1 and TRBJ2-1; 8 bases map to TRBD2. The sample taken for sequencing was peripheral blood. The CDR3 nucleotides are TGTGCCACCGCGCTGAAGGCGGGAGGAACTTACAATGAGCAGTTCTTC. It codes for CATALKAGGTYNEQFF.